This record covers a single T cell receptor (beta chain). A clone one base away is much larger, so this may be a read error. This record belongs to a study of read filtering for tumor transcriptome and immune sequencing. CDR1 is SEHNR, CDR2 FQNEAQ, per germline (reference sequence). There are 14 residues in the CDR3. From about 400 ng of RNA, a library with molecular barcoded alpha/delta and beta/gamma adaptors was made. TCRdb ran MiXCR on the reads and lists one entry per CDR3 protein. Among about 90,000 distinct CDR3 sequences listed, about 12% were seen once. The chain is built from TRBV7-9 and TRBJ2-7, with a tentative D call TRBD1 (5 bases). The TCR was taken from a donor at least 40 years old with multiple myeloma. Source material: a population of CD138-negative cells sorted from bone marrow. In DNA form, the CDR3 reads TGTGCCTGCAGCGCCCTGACAGCAACCTACGAGCAGTACTTC. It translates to CACSALTATYEQYF.